This T cell receptor (beta chain) was documented in a study of T cells in Graves' hyperthyroidism and ophthalmopathy. Study-wide results and limits: Ophthalmopathy was model-predicted a median around 6.7 months pre-onset. Most clonotypes expanded in thyroid above 0.001 were likewise present in blood.

Only a few counts were recorded for this clonotype. What it binds is not known. With 4 bases removed from V and 2 bases from J, the gap between germline ends came to 8 bases. Germline CDR1 SQVTM, CDR2 ANQGSEA. The CDR3 has 12 residues. RNA transcripts provided the source from which TCR beta CDR3 regions were amplified. First-round RT-PCR of the TCR CDR3 relied on the HTBI primer set. MiXCR, run by TCRdb on the multiplex PCR reads, gives a single entry per CDR3 protein. The sample has 640,000 or so distinct CDR3 sequences, 14% seen once; the top ten hold 7% to 9%. In making diagnoses, clinical symptoms, serum thyroxine and TRAb, thyroid ultrasound and orbital computed tomography were all used.

The source is a woman younger than 30 with Graves' ophthalmopathy. The V and J genes are TRBV29-1 and TRBJ1-2; D is uncertain. The sequenced material came from blood. Here the CDR3 DNA reads TGCAGCGTTGTACTCCCGAACTATGGCTACACCTTC. It encodes CSVVLPNYGYTF.